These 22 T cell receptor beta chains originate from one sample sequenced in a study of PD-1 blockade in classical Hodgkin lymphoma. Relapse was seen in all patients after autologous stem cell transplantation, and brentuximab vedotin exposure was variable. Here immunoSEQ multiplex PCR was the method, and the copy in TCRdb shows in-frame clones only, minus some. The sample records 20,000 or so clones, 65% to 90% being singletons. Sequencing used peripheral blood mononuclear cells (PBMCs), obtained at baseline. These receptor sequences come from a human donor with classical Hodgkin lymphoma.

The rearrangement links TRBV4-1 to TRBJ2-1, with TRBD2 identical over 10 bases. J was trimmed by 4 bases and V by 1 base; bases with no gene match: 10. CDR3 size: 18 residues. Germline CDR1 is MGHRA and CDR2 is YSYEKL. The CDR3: CASSQALTGLAAYNEQFF. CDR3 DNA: TGCGCCAGCAGCCAAGCCCTAACCGGACTAGCGGCTTACAATGAGCAGTTCTTC.

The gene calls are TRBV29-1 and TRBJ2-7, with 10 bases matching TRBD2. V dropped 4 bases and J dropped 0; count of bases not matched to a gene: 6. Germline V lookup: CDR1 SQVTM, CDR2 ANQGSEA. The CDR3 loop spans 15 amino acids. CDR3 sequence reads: CSVALAGRSSYEQYF. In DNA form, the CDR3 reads TGCAGCGTTGCACTAGCGGGGCGTAGCTCCTACGAGCAGTACTTC.

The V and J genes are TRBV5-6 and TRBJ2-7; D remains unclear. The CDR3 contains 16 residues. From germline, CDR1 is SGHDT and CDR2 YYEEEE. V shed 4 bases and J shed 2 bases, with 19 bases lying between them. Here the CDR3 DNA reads TGTGCCAGCAGCCCGCGTAGGCCATTACCAGCCTACGAGCAGTACTTC. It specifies CASSPRRPLPAYEQYF.

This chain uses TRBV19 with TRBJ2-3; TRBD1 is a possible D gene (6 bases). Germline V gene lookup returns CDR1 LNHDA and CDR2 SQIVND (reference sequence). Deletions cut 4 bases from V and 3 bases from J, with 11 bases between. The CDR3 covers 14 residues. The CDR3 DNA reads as TGTGCCAGTAGTACAGGGGTGGAGACAGATACGCAGTATTTT. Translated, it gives CASSTGVETDTQYF. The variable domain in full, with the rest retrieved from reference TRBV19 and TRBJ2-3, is DGGITQSPKYLFRKEGQNVTLSCEQNLNHDAMYWYRQDPGQGLRLIYYSQIVNDFQKGDIAEGYSVSREKKESFPLTVTSAQKNPTAFYLCASSTGVETDTQYFGPGTRLTVL.

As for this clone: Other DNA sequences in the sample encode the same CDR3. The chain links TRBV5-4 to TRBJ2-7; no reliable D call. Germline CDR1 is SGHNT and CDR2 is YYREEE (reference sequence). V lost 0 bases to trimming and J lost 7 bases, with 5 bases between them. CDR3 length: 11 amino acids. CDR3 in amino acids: CASSLAGEQYF. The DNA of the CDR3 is TGTGCCAGCAGCTTGGCTGGGGAGCAGTACTTC.

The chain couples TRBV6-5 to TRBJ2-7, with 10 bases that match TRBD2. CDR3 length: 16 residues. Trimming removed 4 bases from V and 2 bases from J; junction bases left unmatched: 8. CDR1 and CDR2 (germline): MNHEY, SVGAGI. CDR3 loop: CASSWRTSGRPYEQYF. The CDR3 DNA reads TGTGCCAGCAGTTGGCGGACTAGCGGACGTCCCTACGAGCAGTACTTC.

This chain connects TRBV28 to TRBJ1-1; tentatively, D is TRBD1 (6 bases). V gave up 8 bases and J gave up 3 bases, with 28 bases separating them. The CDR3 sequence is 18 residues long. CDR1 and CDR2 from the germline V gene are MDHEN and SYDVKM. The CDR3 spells CASPALTGNDLEDTEAFF. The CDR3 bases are TGTGCCAGCCCAGCTCTTACAGGGAACGACCTTGAGGACACTGAAGCTTTCTTT.

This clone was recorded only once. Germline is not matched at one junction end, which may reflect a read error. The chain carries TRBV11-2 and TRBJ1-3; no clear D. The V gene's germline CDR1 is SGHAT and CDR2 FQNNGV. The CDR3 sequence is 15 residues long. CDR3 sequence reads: CASRLDWSSGNTIYF. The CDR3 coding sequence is TGTGCCAGCAGGTTAGACTGGAGCTCTGGAAACACCATATATTTT.

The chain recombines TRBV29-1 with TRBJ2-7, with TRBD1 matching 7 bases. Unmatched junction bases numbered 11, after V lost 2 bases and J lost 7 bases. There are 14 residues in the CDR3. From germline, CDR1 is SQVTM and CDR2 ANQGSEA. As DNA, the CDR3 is TGCAGCGTTGAAAGACAGGGTGTATCAGGAGAGCAGTACTTC. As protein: CSVERQGVSGEQYF.

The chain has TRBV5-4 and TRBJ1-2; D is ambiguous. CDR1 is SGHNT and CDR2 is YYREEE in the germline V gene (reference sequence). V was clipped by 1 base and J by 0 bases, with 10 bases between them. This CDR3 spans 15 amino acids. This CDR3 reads CASSLQQNTNYGYTF. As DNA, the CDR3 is TGTGCCAGCAGCTTGCAACAGAATACTAACTATGGCTACACCTTC.

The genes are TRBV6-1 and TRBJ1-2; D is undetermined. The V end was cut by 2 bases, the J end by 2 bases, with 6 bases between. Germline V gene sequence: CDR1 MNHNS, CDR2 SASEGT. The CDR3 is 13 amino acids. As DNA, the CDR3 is TGTGCCAGCAGTGAAAGGGTGAACTATGGCTACACCTTC. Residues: CASSERVNYGYTF.

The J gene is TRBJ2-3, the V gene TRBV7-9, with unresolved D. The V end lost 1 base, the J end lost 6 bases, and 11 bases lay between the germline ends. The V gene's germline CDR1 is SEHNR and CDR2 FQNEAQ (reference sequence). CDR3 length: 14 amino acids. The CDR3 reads CASSLGPTPDTQYF. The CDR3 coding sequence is TGTGCCAGCAGCTTAGGGCCAACCCCTGATACGCAGTATTTT.

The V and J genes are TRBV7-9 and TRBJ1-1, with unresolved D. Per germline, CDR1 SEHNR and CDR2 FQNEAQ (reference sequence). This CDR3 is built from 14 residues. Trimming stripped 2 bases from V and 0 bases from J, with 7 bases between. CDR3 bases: TGTGCCAGCAGCTTAAGCTCATTGAACACTGAAGCTTTCTTT. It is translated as CASSLSSLNTEAFF. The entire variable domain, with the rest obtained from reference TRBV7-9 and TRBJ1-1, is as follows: DTGVSQNPRHKITKRGQNVTFRCDPISEHNRLYWYRQTLGQGPEFLTYFQNEAQLEKSRLLSDRFSAERPKGSFSTLEIQRTEQGDSAMYLCASSLSSLNTEAFFGQGTRLTVV.

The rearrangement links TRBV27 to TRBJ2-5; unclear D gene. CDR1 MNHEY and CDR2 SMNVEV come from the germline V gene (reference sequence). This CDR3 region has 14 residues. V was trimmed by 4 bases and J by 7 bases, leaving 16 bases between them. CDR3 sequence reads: CASSSQLSRRTQYF. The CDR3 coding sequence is TGTGCCAGCAGTTCCCAACTGAGTAGACGGACCCAGTACTTC.

As DNA, the CDR3 is TGTGCCAGCAGCACTCCAACAGGGGATACGCAGTATTTT. It is translated as CASSTPTGDTQYF. J is TRBJ2-3 and V is TRBV9, with D tentatively TRBD1 (6 bases). There are 13 residues in the CDR3. V gave up 4 bases and J gave up 6 bases, with 12 bases separating them. The germline gives CDR1 SGDLS, CDR2 YYNGEE.

The DNA of the CDR3 is TGTGCCAGCAGTTTGGTAGGGGGTAATGTACACGAGCAGTACTTC. It yields the protein CASSLVGGNVHEQYF. This rearrangement joins TRBV28 to TRBJ2-7; maybe TRBD1 (6 bases). CDR1 MDHEN and CDR2 SYDVKM come from the germline V gene. The CDR3 spans 15 residues. Trimming took off 3 bases at V and 5 bases at J, with 17 bases between the two ends.

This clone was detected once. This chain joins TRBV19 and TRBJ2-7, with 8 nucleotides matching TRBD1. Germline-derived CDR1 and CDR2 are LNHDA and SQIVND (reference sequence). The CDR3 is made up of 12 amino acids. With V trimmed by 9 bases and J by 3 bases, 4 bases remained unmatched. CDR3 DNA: TGTGCCAGAAGCAGGGGGCTCTACGAGCAGTACTTC. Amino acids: CARSRGLYEQYF.

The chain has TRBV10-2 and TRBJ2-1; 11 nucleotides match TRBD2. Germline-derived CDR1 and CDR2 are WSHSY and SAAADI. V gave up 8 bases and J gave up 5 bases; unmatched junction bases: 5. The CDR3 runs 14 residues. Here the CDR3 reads CASGTSGSDNEQFF. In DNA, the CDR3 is TGCGCCAGCGGCACTAGCGGGAGTGACAATGAGCAGTTCTTC.

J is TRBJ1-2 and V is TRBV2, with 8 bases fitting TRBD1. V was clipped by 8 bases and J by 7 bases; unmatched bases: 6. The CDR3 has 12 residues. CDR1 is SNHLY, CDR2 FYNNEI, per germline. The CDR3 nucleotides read TGTGCCAGCGGGGACAGGAATGGTGGCTACACCTTC. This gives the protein CASGDRNGGYTF.

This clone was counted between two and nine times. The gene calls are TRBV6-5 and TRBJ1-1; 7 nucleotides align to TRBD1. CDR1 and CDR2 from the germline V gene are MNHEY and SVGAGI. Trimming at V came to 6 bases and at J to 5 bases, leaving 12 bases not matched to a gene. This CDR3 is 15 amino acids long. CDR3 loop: CASSHRGVQGTEAFF. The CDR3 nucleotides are TGTGCCAGCAGCCACCGAGGGGTACAGGGGACTGAAGCTTTCTTT.

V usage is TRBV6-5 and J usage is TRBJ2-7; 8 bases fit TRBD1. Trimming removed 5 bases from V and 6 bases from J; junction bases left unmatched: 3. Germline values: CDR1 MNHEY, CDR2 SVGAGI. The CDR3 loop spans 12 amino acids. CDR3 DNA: TGTGCCAGCAGTCTCGACAGGGGCGAGCAGTACTTC. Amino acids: CASSLDRGEQYF.

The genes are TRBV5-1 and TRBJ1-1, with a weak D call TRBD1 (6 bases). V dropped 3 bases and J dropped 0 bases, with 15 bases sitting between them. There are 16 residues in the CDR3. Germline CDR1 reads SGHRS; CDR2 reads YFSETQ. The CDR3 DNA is TGCGCCAGCAGCTCTGGACAGCCTTTTATGAACACTGAAGCTTTCTTT. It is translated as CASSSGQPFMNTEAFF.